These T cell receptor beta chains were read from a single sample in a study of blood T cell repertoires in COVID-19. TCRdb's table, derived via immunoSEQ multiplex PCR, lists solely in-frame clones and lacks some. The table includes 90,000 to 100,000 clones, 85% detected once. The source material was peripheral blood. Receptor source: an elderly man with acute or convalescent COVID-19. The CDR3 runs from the conserved cysteine through the conserved F or W. Each record gives: V gene, clone size, D gene, J gene, CDR3 DNA, CDR3 protein. The D gene is left open where the match is weak. The size field is filled for only some rows; it gives once, few, many or a size class.

v_call: TRBV5-1; clone_size: NA; d_call: TRBD1; j_call: TRBJ2-7; cdr3_nt: TGCGCCAGCAGCTTGGCCAGGGGGACCTACGAGCAGTACTTC; cdr3_aa: CASSLARGTYEQYF
v_call: TRBV19; clone_size: NA; d_call: NA; j_call: TRBJ2-3; cdr3_nt: TGTGCCAGTAGGAGGGTCGCGGGATTAGGGGCAGATACGCAGTATTTT; cdr3_aa: CASRRVAGLGADTQYF
v_call: TRBV10-1; clone_size: once; d_call: TRBD2; j_call: TRBJ2-1; cdr3_nt: TGCGCCAGCAGTGGAGCGGGGTCATACAATGAGCAGTTCTTC; cdr3_aa: CASSGAGSYNEQFF
v_call: TRBV14; clone_size: NA; d_call: NA; j_call: TRBJ2-7; cdr3_nt: TGTGCCAGCAGCCAAGTGGGGCCTACCTACGAGCAGTACTTC; cdr3_aa: CASSQVGPTYEQYF
v_call: TRBV3-1/TRBV3-2; clone_size: medium-sized; d_call: NA; j_call: TRBJ1-1; cdr3_nt: TGTGCCAGCAGCCAAGCTACCGGTGGGGGGTATACTGAAGCTTTCTTT; cdr3_aa: CASSQATGGGYTEAFF
v_call: TRBV10-3; clone_size: NA; d_call: TRBD1; j_call: TRBJ2-7; cdr3_nt: TGTGCCACCGTCAATTCCGGGACAGTCTCCTACGAGCAGTACTTC; cdr3_aa: CATVNSGTVSYEQYF
v_call: TRBV9; clone_size: NA; d_call: TRBD1; j_call: TRBJ1-5; cdr3_nt: TGTGCCAGCAGCGGGGACAGGGGGCAGCCCCAGCATTTT; cdr3_aa: CASSGDRGQPQHF
v_call: TRBV18; clone_size: few; d_call: NA; j_call: TRBJ1-1; cdr3_nt: TGTGCCAGCTCACCATATCAGGGTTCTGCTGAAGCTTTCTTT; cdr3_aa: CASSPYQGSAEAFF
v_call: TRBV18; clone_size: NA; d_call: TRBD1; j_call: TRBJ1-4; cdr3_nt: TGTGCCAGCGCCAGGGACAGGGTTAATGAAAAACTGTTTTTT; cdr3_aa: CASARDRVNEKLFF
v_call: TRBV27; clone_size: once; d_call: NA; j_call: TRBJ2-1; cdr3_nt: TGTGCCAGCAGTTCATTACAGGGTCTTGAGCAGTTCTTC; cdr3_aa: CASSSLQGLEQFF
v_call: TRBV5-4; clone_size: NA; d_call: TRBD1; j_call: TRBJ2-7; cdr3_nt: TGTGCCAGCAGCCCCGGACAGGACTACGAGCAGTACTTC; cdr3_aa: CASSPGQDYEQYF
v_call: TRBV25-1; clone_size: NA; d_call: TRBD1; j_call: TRBJ1-6; cdr3_nt: TGTGCCAGCAGTGACGACAGGGTGAATAATTCACCCCTCCACTTT; cdr3_aa: CASSDDRVNNSPLHF
v_call: TRBV19; clone_size: NA; d_call: TRBD2; j_call: TRBJ2-2; cdr3_nt: TGTGCCAGTAGTATAATCCCTAGCGGGAGAGGCACCGGGGAGCTGTTTTTT; cdr3_aa: CASSIIPSGRGTGELFF
v_call: TRBV5-8; clone_size: once; d_call: NA; j_call: TRBJ1-4; cdr3_nt: TGTGCCAGCAGCTTGAAACAAACAAATGAAAAACTGTTTTTT; cdr3_aa: CASSLKQTNEKLFF
v_call: TRBV14; clone_size: once; d_call: NA; j_call: TRBJ2-1; cdr3_nt: TGTGCCAGCAGCCAAGATTCAGGGATAACCTACAATGAGCAGTTCTTC; cdr3_aa: CASSQDSGITYNEQFF
v_call: TRBV3-1/TRBV3-2; clone_size: NA; d_call: TRBD2; j_call: TRBJ2-3; cdr3_nt: TGTGCCAGCAGCCAAGATCCTAGAACCGGGACTAGCGGGAGGGGGGGACAGCAGTATTTT; cdr3_aa: CASSQDPRTGTSGRGGQQYF
v_call: TRBV5-4; clone_size: few; d_call: TRBD2; j_call: TRBJ2-5; cdr3_nt: TGTGCCAGCAGCTTCGGACTAGCGGGAGAAGAGACCCAGTACTTC; cdr3_aa: CASSFGLAGEETQYF
v_call: TRBV4-1; clone_size: NA; d_call: TRBD2; j_call: TRBJ2-7; cdr3_nt: TGCGCCAGCAGCCAAGTCGGGACTAGCGTCTCCTACGAGCAGTACTTC; cdr3_aa: CASSQVGTSVSYEQYF
v_call: TRBV30; clone_size: NA; d_call: NA; j_call: TRBJ2-5; cdr3_nt: TGTGCCTGGAGTGCTTTCCTGAGCGGGTTCCAAGAGACCCAGTACTTC; cdr3_aa: CAWSAFLSGFQETQYF
v_call: TRBV6-1; clone_size: NA; d_call: NA; j_call: TRBJ2-5; cdr3_nt: TGTGCCAGCAGTGAAGCGCTTCCTTTTGCGGGTAGACAAGAGACCCAGTACTTC; cdr3_aa: CASSEALPFAGRQETQYF
v_call: TRBV29-1; clone_size: NA; d_call: TRBD1; j_call: TRBJ1-2; cdr3_nt: TGCAGCGTTGGAAGGACAGGGGATGGCTACACCTTC; cdr3_aa: CSVGRTGDGYTF
v_call: TRBV5-4; clone_size: NA; d_call: NA; j_call: TRBJ1-2; cdr3_nt: TGTGCCAGCAGCTCCGATTATACAGGGCTGGCGGGCTATGGCTACACCTTC; cdr3_aa: CASSSDYTGLAGYGYTF
v_call: TRBV7-2; clone_size: NA; d_call: NA; j_call: TRBJ2-7; cdr3_nt: TGTGCCAGCAGCCGTCTAGCTGGGTACGAGCAGTACTTC; cdr3_aa: CASSRLAGYEQYF
v_call: TRBV19; clone_size: NA; d_call: TRBD2; j_call: TRBJ2-7; cdr3_nt: TGTGCCAGTAGTCCTGAAGCGGGAGCCTCCTACGAGCAGTACTTC; cdr3_aa: CASSPEAGASYEQYF
v_call: TRBV5-1; clone_size: NA; d_call: TRBD1; j_call: TRBJ2-1; cdr3_nt: TGCGCCAGCAGCGTGCGGGACAGGAGCTCCTACAATGAGCAGTTCTTC; cdr3_aa: CASSVRDRSSYNEQFF
v_call: TRBV24-1; clone_size: NA; d_call: TRBD1; j_call: TRBJ2-3; cdr3_nt: TGTGCCACCAGTGATTTAGGCCAGGGGGCAGATACGCAGTATTTT; cdr3_aa: CATSDLGQGADTQYF
v_call: TRBV27; clone_size: NA; d_call: NA; j_call: TRBJ2-3; cdr3_nt: TGTGCCAGCAGTTTATCGGTTAGCGGACGACAAGCGGTGAATACGCAGTATTTT; cdr3_aa: CASSLSVSGRQAVNTQYF
v_call: TRBV5-1; clone_size: NA; d_call: NA; j_call: TRBJ1-4; cdr3_nt: TGCGCCAGCAGCTTGGGGACAGTAACAACTAATGAAAAACTGTTTTTT; cdr3_aa: CASSLGTVTTNEKLFF
v_call: TRBV28; clone_size: NA; d_call: NA; j_call: TRBJ1-4; cdr3_nt: TGTGCCAGCACTACGTGGCGCAGGGATAATGAAAAACTGTTTTTT; cdr3_aa: CASTTWRRDNEKLFF
v_call: TRBV2; clone_size: NA; d_call: NA; j_call: TRBJ2-4; cdr3_nt: TGTGCCAGCAGTGTGGCAGGGAAAAACATTCAGTACTTC; cdr3_aa: CASSVAGKNIQYF
v_call: TRBV6-5; clone_size: once; d_call: NA; j_call: TRBJ1-2; cdr3_nt: TGTGCCAGCAGTTACTTGGGAGCTAACTATGGCTACACCTTC; cdr3_aa: CASSYLGANYGYTF
v_call: TRBV29-1; clone_size: NA; d_call: TRBD1; j_call: TRBJ2-1; cdr3_nt: TGCAGCGTTGATGGGACAGCGCTGAATGAGCAGTTCTTC; cdr3_aa: CSVDGTALNEQFF
v_call: TRBV15; clone_size: few; d_call: NA; j_call: TRBJ2-1; cdr3_nt: TGTGCCACCAGCAGAGATCGGGATACTGAGCAGTTCTTC; cdr3_aa: CATSRDRDTEQFF
v_call: TRBV19; clone_size: NA; d_call: TRBD1; j_call: TRBJ1-1; cdr3_nt: TGTGCCAGTACCACAGGGGGCATTCCCACTGAAGCTTTCTTT; cdr3_aa: CASTTGGIPTEAFF
v_call: TRBV29-1; clone_size: NA; d_call: NA; j_call: TRBJ2-3; cdr3_nt: TGCAGCGTTGATGGCAGAACCACAGATACGCAGTATTTT; cdr3_aa: CSVDGRTTDTQYF
v_call: TRBV29-1; clone_size: NA; d_call: TRBD2; j_call: TRBJ2-3; cdr3_nt: TGCAGCGCTCGGACTAGCGGGAGTGCAGATACGCAGTATTTT; cdr3_aa: CSARTSGSADTQYF
v_call: TRBV9; clone_size: NA; d_call: TRBD2; j_call: TRBJ2-3; cdr3_nt: TGTGCCAGCAGCGTAGAACTAGCGGGAGCCCGGTTCCCAGATACGCAGTATTTT; cdr3_aa: CASSVELAGARFPDTQYF
v_call: TRBV27; clone_size: NA; d_call: TRBD1; j_call: TRBJ2-1; cdr3_nt: TGTGCCAGCAGTTCGCAGGGTCAGGGGGACAATGAGCAGTTCTTC; cdr3_aa: CASSSQGQGDNEQFF
v_call: TRBV11-2; clone_size: NA; d_call: NA; j_call: TRBJ2-2; cdr3_nt: TGTGCCAGCAGCTTGGCCCAGACAACGGGGGAGCTGTTTTTT; cdr3_aa: CASSLAQTTGELFF
v_call: TRBV12-5; clone_size: NA; d_call: TRBD1; j_call: TRBJ1-4; cdr3_nt: TGTGCTAGTGGTTTGGCAGGGGGCCTTACTAATGAAAAACTGTTTTTT; cdr3_aa: CASGLAGGLTNEKLFF
v_call: TRBV28; clone_size: NA; d_call: NA; j_call: TRBJ1-4; cdr3_nt: TGTGCCAGCAGCCTGACAGTGTTGGGAACAAAACTGTTTTTT; cdr3_aa: CASSLTVLGTKLFF
v_call: TRBV6-2/TRBV6-3; clone_size: few; d_call: NA; j_call: TRBJ1-5; cdr3_nt: TGTGCCAGCAGTTACTCGTCAGGGGCTAGCAATCAGCCCCAGCATTTT; cdr3_aa: CASSYSSGASNQPQHF
v_call: TRBV7-3; clone_size: once; d_call: TRBD2; j_call: TRBJ2-7; cdr3_nt: TGCGCCAGCAGCCGGGGGGGGCGGGAGTACGAGCAGTACTTC; cdr3_aa: CASSRGGREYEQYF
v_call: TRBV2; clone_size: NA; d_call: NA; j_call: TRBJ2-5; cdr3_nt: TGTGCCTCCTTTCTGGGCCCAAAGGTCCAAGAGACCCAGTACTTC; cdr3_aa: CASFLGPKVQETQYF
v_call: TRBV30; clone_size: NA; d_call: TRBD2; j_call: TRBJ2-4; cdr3_nt: TGTGCCTGGACTGGCGGGAGGGGATACATTCAGTACTTC; cdr3_aa: CAWTGGRGYIQYF